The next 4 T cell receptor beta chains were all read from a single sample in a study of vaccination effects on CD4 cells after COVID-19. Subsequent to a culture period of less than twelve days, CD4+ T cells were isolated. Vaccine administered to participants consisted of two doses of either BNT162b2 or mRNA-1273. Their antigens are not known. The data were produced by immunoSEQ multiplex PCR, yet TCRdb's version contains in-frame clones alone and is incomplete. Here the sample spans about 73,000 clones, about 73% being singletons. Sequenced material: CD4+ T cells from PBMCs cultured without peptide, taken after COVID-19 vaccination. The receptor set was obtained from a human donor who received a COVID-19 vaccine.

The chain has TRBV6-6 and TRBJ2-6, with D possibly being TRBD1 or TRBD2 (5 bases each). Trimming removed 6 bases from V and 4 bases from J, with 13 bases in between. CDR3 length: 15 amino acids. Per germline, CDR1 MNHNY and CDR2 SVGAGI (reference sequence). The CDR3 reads CASSSRGEGANVLTF. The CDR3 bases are TGTGCCAGCAGCAGTAGGGGAGAGGGGGCCAACGTCCTGACTTTC.

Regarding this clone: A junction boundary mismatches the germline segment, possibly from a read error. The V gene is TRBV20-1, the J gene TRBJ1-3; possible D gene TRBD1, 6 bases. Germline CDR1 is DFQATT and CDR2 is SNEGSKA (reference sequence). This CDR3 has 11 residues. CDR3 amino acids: CSVLQGQPKGF. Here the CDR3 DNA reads TGCAGTGTTCTTCAGGGGCAGCCGAAGGGGTTT.

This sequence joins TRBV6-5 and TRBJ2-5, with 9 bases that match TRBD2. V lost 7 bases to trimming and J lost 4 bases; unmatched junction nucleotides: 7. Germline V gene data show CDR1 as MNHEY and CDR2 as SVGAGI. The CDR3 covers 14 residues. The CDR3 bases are TGTGCCAGCATGATTAAAGCGGGGGGAGAGACCCAGTACTTC. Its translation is CASMIKAGGETQYF.

CDR3 amino acids: CASSLNMDPQTRGYTF. The CDR3 coding sequence is TGTGCCAGCAGCTTAAATATGGACCCTCAGACTAGGGGCTACACCTTC. The J gene is TRBJ1-2, the V gene TRBV5-4; D is unclear. The V end lost 2 bases, the J end lost 8 bases, and 22 bases lay between the germline ends. Germline CDR1 and CDR2: SGHNT and YYREEE (reference sequence). The CDR3 is made up of 16 amino acids.